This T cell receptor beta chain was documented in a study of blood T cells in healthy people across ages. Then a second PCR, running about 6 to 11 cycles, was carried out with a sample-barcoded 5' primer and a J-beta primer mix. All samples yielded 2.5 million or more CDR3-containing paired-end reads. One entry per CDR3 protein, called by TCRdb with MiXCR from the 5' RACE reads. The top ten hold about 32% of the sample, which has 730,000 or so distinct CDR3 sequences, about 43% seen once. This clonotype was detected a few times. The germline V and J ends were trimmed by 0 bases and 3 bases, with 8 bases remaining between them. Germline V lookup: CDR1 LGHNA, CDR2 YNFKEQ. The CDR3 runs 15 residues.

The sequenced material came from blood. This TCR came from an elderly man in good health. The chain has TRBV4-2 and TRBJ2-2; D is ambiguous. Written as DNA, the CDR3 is TGTGCCAGCAGCCAAGACATAAGGGACACCGGGGAGCTGTTTTTT. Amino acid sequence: CASSQDIRDTGELFF.